Listed below are T cell receptor beta chains from one sample, sequenced in a study of T cells in Graves' hyperthyroidism and ophthalmopathy. TCRdb reprocessed the multiplex PCR reads with MiXCR, giving one entry per CDR3 protein. The sample lists about 270,000 distinct CDR3 sequences, roughly 15% occurring once. Sequencing input: blood. The receptors derive from a woman aged 50 to 60 with Graves' hyperthyroidism that later progressed to Graves' ophthalmopathy. Both conserved end residues are part of each CDR3. The order of the fields is V gene, D gene, clone size, J gene, CDR3 DNA, CDR3 protein. D genes are given only for firm matches. Clone size is stated in some rows and not others, as once, few, many or a class when expanded.

V: TRBV24-1; D: TRBD2; size: .; J: TRBJ2-3; DNA: TGTGCCACCAGTGATTTGGCGGGGACGACTAGCGGGGACACAGATACGCAGTATTTT; CDR3: CATSDLAGTTSGDTDTQYF
V: TRBV12-3/TRBV12-4; D: TRBD1; size: many; J: TRBJ2-1; DNA: TGTGCCAGCAGCTACTGGCCGACAGGGAGCTCCTACAATGAGCAGTTCTTC; CDR3: CASSYWPTGSSYNEQFF
V: TRBV28; D: TRBD2; size: many; J: TRBJ2-5; DNA: TGTGCCAGCAGCTCCGGGACTAGCGGGATAGAGACCCAGTACTTC; CDR3: CASSSGTSGIETQYF
V: TRBV28; D: TRBD2; size: many; J: TRBJ2-7; DNA: TGTGCCAGCAGCCCTCTAGCGGGAGCAGGCCCAGTCTACGAGCAGTACTTC; CDR3: CASSPLAGAGPVYEQYF
V: TRBV6-6; D: .; size: .; J: TRBJ1-2; DNA: TGTGCCAGCAGTTACGGGCCCTTGGGGGGGAACTATGGCTACACCTTC; CDR3: CASSYGPLGGNYGYTF
V: TRBV10-3; D: TRBD2; size: many; J: TRBJ2-3; DNA: TGTGCCATCAGGGGGTCGGCGGGAGCAGATACGCAGTATTTT; CDR3: CAIRGSAGADTQYF
V: TRBV5-8; D: .; size: .; J: TRBJ2-3; DNA: TGTGCCAGCAGGGGGGTGGCAGCAGATACGCAGTATTTT; CDR3: CASRGVAADTQYF
V: TRBV24-1; D: TRBD1; size: .; J: TRBJ1-2; DNA: TGTGCCACCAGTGATGCCGCCCGACAGGGGCGAGACTATGGCTACACCTTC; CDR3: CATSDAARQGRDYGYTF
V: TRBV4-1; D: .; size: few; J: TRBJ1-6; DNA: TGCGCCAGCAGCCAAGATGGGGGCAGTGGTCGCGCGAATAATTCACCCCTCCACTTT; CDR3: CASSQDGGSGRANNSPLHF
V: TRBV2; D: .; size: many; J: TRBJ2-1; DNA: TGTGCCAGCAGTGAAATGGGACTCGGGGGCTACAATGAGCAGTTCTTC; CDR3: CASSEMGLGGYNEQFF
V: TRBV3-1; D: .; size: many; J: TRBJ2-7; DNA: TGTGCCAGCAGCCGCGGGCAGTCCTACGAGCAGTACTTC; CDR3: CASSRGQSYEQYF
V: TRBV9; D: TRBD2; size: many; J: TRBJ2-7; DNA: TGTGCCAGCAGCGTAGGAGCTAGCGGAACCTACGAGCAGTACTTC; CDR3: CASSVGASGTYEQYF
V: TRBV28; D: .; size: many; J: TRBJ2-7; DNA: TGTGCCAGCAGAAGCCCCGGGAGTTACGAGCAGTACTTC; CDR3: CASRSPGSYEQYF
V: TRBV20-1; D: TRBD2; size: few; J: TRBJ2-1; DNA: TGCAGTGCTAGACTAGCGGGAAGGAATGAGCAGTTCTTC; CDR3: CSARLAGRNEQFF
V: TRBV2; D: .; size: many; J: TRBJ2-2; DNA: TGTGCCAGCAGTGTTACAGGGAACACCGGGGAGCTGTTTTTT; CDR3: CASSVTGNTGELFF
V: TRBV12-3/TRBV12-4; D: .; size: few; J: TRBJ1-1; DNA: TGTGCCAGCAGTTTACACAGAGAAAACACTGAAGCTTTCTTT; CDR3: CASSLHRENTEAFF
V: TRBV27; D: .; size: many; J: TRBJ1-5; DNA: TGTGCCAGCAGTTTAAGGGGTTTTAATCAGCCCCAGCATTTT; CDR3: CASSLRGFNQPQHF
V: TRBV9; D: .; size: few; J: TRBJ2-5; DNA: TGTGCCAGCAGCGCGCCGGGACCCGGTGGGACCCAGTACTTC; CDR3: CASSAPGPGGTQYF
V: TRBV2; D: .; size: .; J: TRBJ2-7; DNA: TGTGCCAGCAGAAGAGAGGACACCTCCTACGAGCAGTACTTC; CDR3: CASRREDTSYEQYF
V: TRBV12-3/TRBV12-4; D: TRBD2; size: many; J: TRBJ2-1; DNA: TGTGCCAGCAGTTTTCTAGCGGGAGAGGTGAATGAGCAGTTCTTC; CDR3: CASSFLAGEVNEQFF
V: TRBV20-1; D: TRBD2; size: .; J: TRBJ2-1; DNA: TGCAGTGCTAGCGACATACTAGCGCGGGGAGGGAATGAGCAGTTCTTC; CDR3: CSASDILARGGNEQFF
V: TRBV27; D: TRBD1; size: .; J: TRBJ2-7; DNA: TGTGCCAGCACTGAAACGCTGGACAGGGGTCACGAGCAGTACTTC; CDR3: CASTETLDRGHEQYF
V: TRBV18; D: .; size: many; J: TRBJ2-5; DNA: TGTGCCAGCTCACCACAAACGGGTTATCGGGAGACCCAGTACTTC; CDR3: CASSPQTGYRETQYF
V: TRBV20-1; D: TRBD2; size: many; J: TRBJ2-1; DNA: TGCAGTGGACTAGCGACCTACAATGAGCAGTTCTTC; CDR3: CSGLATYNEQFF
V: TRBV2; D: .; size: many; J: TRBJ2-1; DNA: TGTGCCAGCAGTCCTTCCCCGAGCTCCTACAATGAGCAGTTCTTC; CDR3: CASSPSPSSYNEQFF
V: TRBV11-2; D: .; size: many; J: TRBJ2-1; DNA: TGTGCCAGCAGCTTAATCGGGTACAATGAGCAGTTCTTC; CDR3: CASSLIGYNEQFF
V: TRBV5-1; D: .; size: .; J: TRBJ2-2; DNA: TGCGCCAGCAGCGAAAACGGGGAGCTGTTTTTT; CDR3: CASSENGELFF
V: TRBV27; D: TRBD2; size: many; J: TRBJ2-1; DNA: TGTGCCAGCAGTCCTGGGACTAGACCTAGTGACAATGAGCAGTTCTTC; CDR3: CASSPGTRPSDNEQFF
V: TRBV6-6; D: .; size: .; J: TRBJ2-1; DNA: TGTGCCAGCAGTTACCCGACGTTTGGAACCTACAATGAGCAGTTCTTC; CDR3: CASSYPTFGTYNEQFF
V: TRBV28; D: TRBD2; size: many; J: TRBJ2-1; DNA: TGTGCCAGCAGTTTCGGCGGGAGGGCCACTAATGAGCAGTTCTTC; CDR3: CASSFGGRATNEQFF
V: TRBV14; D: .; size: many; J: TRBJ2-1; DNA: TGTGCCAGCAGCCAAGATGGTGTCGGTTTCAATGAGCAGTTCTTC; CDR3: CASSQDGVGFNEQFF